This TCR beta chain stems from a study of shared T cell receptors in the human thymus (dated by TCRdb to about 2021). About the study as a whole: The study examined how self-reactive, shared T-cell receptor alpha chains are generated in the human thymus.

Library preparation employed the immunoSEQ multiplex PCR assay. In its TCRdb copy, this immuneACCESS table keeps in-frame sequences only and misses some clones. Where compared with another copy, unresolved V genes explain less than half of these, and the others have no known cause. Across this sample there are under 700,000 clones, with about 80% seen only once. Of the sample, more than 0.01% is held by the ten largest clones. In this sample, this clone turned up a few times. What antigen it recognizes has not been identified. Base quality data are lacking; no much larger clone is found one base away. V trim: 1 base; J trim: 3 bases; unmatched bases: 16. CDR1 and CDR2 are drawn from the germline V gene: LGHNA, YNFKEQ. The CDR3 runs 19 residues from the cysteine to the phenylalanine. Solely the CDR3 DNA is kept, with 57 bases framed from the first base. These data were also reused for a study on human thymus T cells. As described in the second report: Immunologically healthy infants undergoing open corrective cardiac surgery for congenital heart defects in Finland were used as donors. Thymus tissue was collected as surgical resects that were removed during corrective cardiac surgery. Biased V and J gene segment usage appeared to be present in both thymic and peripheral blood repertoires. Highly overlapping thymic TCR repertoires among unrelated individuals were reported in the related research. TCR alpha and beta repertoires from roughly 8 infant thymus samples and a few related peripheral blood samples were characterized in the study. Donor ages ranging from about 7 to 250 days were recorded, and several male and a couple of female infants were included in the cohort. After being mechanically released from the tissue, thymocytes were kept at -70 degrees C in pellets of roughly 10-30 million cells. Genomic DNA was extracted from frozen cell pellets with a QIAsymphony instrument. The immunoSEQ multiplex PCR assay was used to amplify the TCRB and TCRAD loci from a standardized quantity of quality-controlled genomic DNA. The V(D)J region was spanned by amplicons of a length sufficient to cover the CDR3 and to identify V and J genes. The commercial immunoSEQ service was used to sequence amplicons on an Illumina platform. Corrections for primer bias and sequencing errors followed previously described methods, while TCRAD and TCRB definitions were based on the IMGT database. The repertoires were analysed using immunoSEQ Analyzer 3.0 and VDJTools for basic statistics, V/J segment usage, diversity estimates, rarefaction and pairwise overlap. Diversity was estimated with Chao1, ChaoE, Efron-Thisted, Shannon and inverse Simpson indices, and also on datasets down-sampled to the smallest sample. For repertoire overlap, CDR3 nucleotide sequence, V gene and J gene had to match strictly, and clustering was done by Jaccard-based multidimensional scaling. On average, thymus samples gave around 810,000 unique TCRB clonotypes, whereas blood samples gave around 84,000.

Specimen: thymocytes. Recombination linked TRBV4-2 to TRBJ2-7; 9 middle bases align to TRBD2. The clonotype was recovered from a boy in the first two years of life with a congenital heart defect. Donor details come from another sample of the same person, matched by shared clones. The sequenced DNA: TGTGCCAGCAGCCAAGGGGAAGATGCGGGAGGGGCACATAGCTACGAGCAGTACTTC. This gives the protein CASSQGEDAGGAHSYEQYF.